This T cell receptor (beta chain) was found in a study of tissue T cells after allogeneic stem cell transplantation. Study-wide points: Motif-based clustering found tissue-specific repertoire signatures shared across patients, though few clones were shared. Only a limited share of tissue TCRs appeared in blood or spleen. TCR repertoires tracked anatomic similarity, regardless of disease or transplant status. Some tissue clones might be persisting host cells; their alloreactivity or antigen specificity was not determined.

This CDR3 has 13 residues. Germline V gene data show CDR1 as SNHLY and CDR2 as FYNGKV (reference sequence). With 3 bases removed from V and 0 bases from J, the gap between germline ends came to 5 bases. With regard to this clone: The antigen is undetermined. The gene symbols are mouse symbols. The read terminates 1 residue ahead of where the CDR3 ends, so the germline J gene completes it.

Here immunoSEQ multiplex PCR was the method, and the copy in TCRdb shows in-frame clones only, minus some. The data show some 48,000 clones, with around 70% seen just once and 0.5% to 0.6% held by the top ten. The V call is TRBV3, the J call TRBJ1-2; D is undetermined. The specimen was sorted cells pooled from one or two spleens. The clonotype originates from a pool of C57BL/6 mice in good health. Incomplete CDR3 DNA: TGTGCCAGCAGCTTTACAACAAACTCCGACTACACC. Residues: CASSFTTNSDYT. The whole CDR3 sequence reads CASSFTTNSDYTF.